This entry lists 10 T cell receptor beta chains sequenced from one sample in a study of blood T cell repertoires in COVID-19. Produced via immunoSEQ multiplex PCR; TCRdb's table is partial and in-frame only. Among some 50,000 clones listed, about 88% were seen once. Sequencing was carried out using peripheral blood. These receptors were taken from a man aged 35-49 years with active COVID-19.

This rearrangement joins TRBV11-2 to TRBJ2-1; the D gene is possibly TRBD1 (6 bases). V lost 2 bases and J lost 2, with 10 bases in between. The CDR3 consists of 15 residues. CDR1 and CDR2 from the germline V gene are SGHAT and FQNNGV. DNA for the CDR3: TGTGCCAGCAGCTTATATGGGGGCGCCTACAATGAGCAGTTCTTC. Protein: CASSLYGGAYNEQFF.

The V call is TRBV25-1, the J call TRBJ2-3; D gene uncertain. From germline, CDR1 is MGHDK and CDR2 SYGVNS. Deletions cut 0 bases from V and 1 base from J, with 2 bases between. The CDR3 spans 13 residues. CDR3 sequence reads: CASSEYGTDTQYF. CDR3 coding DNA: TGTGCCAGCAGTGAATACGGCACAGATACGCAGTATTTT. The whole variable domain, filled in from reference TRBV25-1 and TRBJ2-3, reads EADIYQTPRYLVIGTGKKITLECSQTMGHDKMYWYQQDPGMELHLIHYSYGVNSTEKGDLSSESTVSRIRTEHFPLTLESARPSHTSQYLCASSEYGTDTQYFGPGTRLTVL.

V and J are TRBV7-3 and TRBJ2-2; the match to TRBD2 covers 9 bases. V lost 6 bases and J lost 2; bases outside the gene matches: 10. CDR3 size: 17 residues. From germline, CDR1 is SGHTA and CDR2 FQGTGA. The DNA of the CDR3 is TGTGCCAGCAGTCCGAGGGCGGGAGGGCCCAACACCGGGGAGCTGTTTTTT. This gives the protein CASSPRAGGPNTGELFF.

The rearrangement links TRBV19 to TRBJ2-3; 9 nucleotides agree with TRBD2. Trimming at V came to 5 bases and at J to 3 bases, leaving 9 bases not matched to a gene. The V gene's germline CDR1 is LNHDA and CDR2 SQIVND (reference sequence). The CDR3 is made up of 16 amino acids. The CDR3 bases are TGTGCCAGTAGTTTCGTAGCGGGAGTAAGGACAGATACGCAGTATTTT. Its translation is CASSFVAGVRTDTQYF.

This chain joins TRBV30 and TRBJ2-5; 7 bases are shared with TRBD2. This CDR3 has 14 amino acids. V was clipped by 5 bases and J by 3 bases; unmatched bases: 9. Germline CDR1 GTSNPN, CDR2 SVGIG (reference sequence). DNA for the CDR3: TGTGCCTGGGGGACCGGGACTACAAAAGAGACCCAGTACTTC. Translated, it gives CAWGTGTTKETQYF.

This sequence joins TRBV19 and TRBJ1-2, with TRBD1 matching 8 bases. The CDR3 consists of 13 residues. CDR1 is LNHDA, CDR2 SQIVND, per germline (reference sequence). Trimming at V came to 2 bases and at J to 7 bases, leaving 3 bases not matched to a gene. CDR3 residues: CASSIQGAVGYTF. The CDR3 DNA follows: TGTGCCAGTAGTATACAGGGGGCGGTTGGCTACACCTTC.

This clone was seen only a few times. This rearrangement joins TRBV7-2 to TRBJ2-5, with 9 positions matching TRBD2. J gave up 5 bases and V 5 bases, and 9 bases lay outside the gene matches. The CDR3 totals 15 residues. CDR1 SGHTA and CDR2 FQGNSA come from the germline V gene. This CDR3 reads CASSLSGLAAETQYF. The CDR3 DNA sequence: TGTGCCAGCAGCCTCTCGGGACTAGCAGCGGAGACCCAGTACTTC. The variable domain in full, with the rest retrieved from reference TRBV7-2 and TRBJ2-5, is GAGVSQSPSNKVTEKGKDVELRCDPISGHTALYWYRQSLGQGLEFLIYFQGNSAPDKSGLPSDRFSAERTGGSVSTLTIQRTQQEDSAVYLCASSLSGLAAETQYFGPGTRLLVL.

The chain links TRBV15 to TRBJ1-2; a weak D match, TRBD1 (5 bases). From germline, CDR1 is LNHNV and CDR2 YYDKDF (reference sequence). Trimming pared 1 base from V and 4 bases from J, leaving 13 bases between. The CDR3 loop spans 15 amino acids. This CDR3 is CATSRALGGIYGYTF. The CDR3 coding sequence is TGTGCCACCAGCAGAGCTTTGGGGGGGATCTATGGCTACACCTTC.

The chain uses TRBV30 and TRBJ2-3, with TRBD1 matching 7 bases. V lost 4 bases to trimming and J lost 0 bases; unmatched junction nucleotides: 4. This CDR3 comprises 14 residues. Germline loops: CDR1 GTSNPN, CDR2 SVGIG (reference sequence). CDR3 DNA sequence: TGTGCCTGGAACCGGGACAGAAGCACAGATACGCAGTATTTT. Its protein is CAWNRDRSTDTQYF.

In nucleotides, the CDR3 is TGTGCCAGCAGCTCAGGGAATTTGGAGACCCAGTACTTC. This codes for CASSSGNLETQYF. The chain employs TRBV7-8 and TRBJ2-5, with a weak D call TRBD1 (5 bases). This CDR3 has 13 residues. The germline V and J ends were trimmed by 4 bases and 5 bases, with 11 bases remaining between them. Per the germline V gene, CDR1 is SGHVS and CDR2 is FQNEAQ.